This TCR beta chain was observed in a study of T cell changes during pregnancy in multiple sclerosis (dated by TCRdb to the late 2010s). Study-wide context: The study looked at changes in the T cell repertoire across pregnancy in women with multiple sclerosis.

Libraries came from the immunoSEQ multiplex PCR assay. TCRdb took over this immuneACCESS table, retaining in-frame rearrangements with V and J assigned. Such tables are incomplete; in checked studies, under half of the missing clones stem from an unresolved V gene, and the remainder is unexplained. The sample table records roughly 99,000 clones; around 90% of these occur just once. Around 0.8% of the sample belongs to the ten largest clones. As for this clone: Its antigen is unknown. No base quality information exists; no much larger clone differs at one position.

From the germline V gene, CDR1 is SGHTA and CDR2 is FQGNSA. The CDR3 covers 17 residues, taking in both the cysteine and the phenylalanine. Only CDR3 DNA is held: 51 bases, read in frame from base 1. Clipping removes 1 base from V and 4 bases from J, with 5 as the unmatched junction base count. This TCR came from a female donor in good health, enrolled as a control in a pregnancy study. The sample was peripheral blood, taken in the third trimester of pregnancy. Recombination linked TRBV7-2 to TRBJ2-1; 12 central nucleotides agree with TRBD2. Here is the DNA: TGTGCCAGCAGCTTAGGGCTTCTAGCGGGGGGGTACAATGAGCAGTTCTTC. The resulting protein is CASSLGLLAGGYNEQFF.